These 30 T cell receptor beta chains share one sample of origin, sequenced in a study of T cells in Graves' hyperthyroidism and ophthalmopathy. TCR beta CDR3 regions were amplified from RNA. HTBI primers drove first-round RT-PCR of the TCR CDR3. TCRdb itself ran the multiplex PCR reads through MiXCR, one entry per CDR3 protein. The sample includes some 760,000 distinct CDR3 sequences, 12% to 15% of them seen just once. The sequencing sample was made of blood. These receptors came from a woman between 18 and 29 years old with Graves' hyperthyroidism.

This clonotype has a count of ten or more. This rearrangement joins TRBV20-1 to TRBJ2-5; D is uncertain. This CDR3 spans 10 amino acids. The V end lost 3 bases, the J end lost 4 bases, and 3 bases lay between the germline ends. Germline loops: CDR1 DFQATT, CDR2 SNEGSKA (reference sequence). Here the CDR3 DNA reads TGCAGTGCTAGGTTAGAGACCCAGTACTTC. The encoded protein is CSARLETQYF.

This clonotype was counted many times. CDR3 residues: CASSLSQGRAETQYF. In DNA form, the CDR3 reads TGTGCCAGCAGCTTGTCCCAGGGTAGGGCAGAGACCCAGTACTTC. The V gene is TRBV5-4, the J gene TRBJ2-5; a weak D match, TRBD1 (5 bases). The CDR3 extends over 15 amino acids. V shed 1 base and J shed 4 bases, with 14 bases lying between them. The V gene's germline CDR1 is SGHNT and CDR2 YYREEE (reference sequence).

The J gene is TRBJ2-1, the V gene TRBV5-1; 9 nucleotides match TRBD2. The CDR3 is 16 amino acids. With 6 bases clipped from V and 8 bases from J, the junction kept 15 bases outside the gene matches. The germline V gene encodes CDR1 SGHRS and CDR2 YFSETQ. The CDR3, as DNA: TGCGCCAGCACCACGGCCGCGGGAGGGCCGTCGCATGAGCAGTTCTTC. This sequence encodes CASTTAAGGPSHEQFF.

The chain uses TRBV20-1 and TRBJ2-7; D possibly uses TRBD1 or TRBD2 (5 bases each). Per germline, CDR1 DFQATT and CDR2 SNEGSKA (reference sequence). The CDR3 spans 14 residues. V gave up 2 bases and J gave up 4 bases, with 15 bases separating them. The CDR3 DNA reads TGCAGTGCTAGACCCCCGGGACCACTATACGAGCAGTACTTC. This encodes CSARPPGPLYEQYF.

This clonotype was found a few times. The V call is TRBV27, the J call TRBJ2-1, with 7 bases lining up with TRBD2. CDR3 size: 14 residues. Germline V lookup: CDR1 MNHEY, CDR2 SMNVEV (reference sequence). The V and J ends lost 7 bases and 9 bases, in that order; junction bases with no gene match: 12. In DNA form, the CDR3 reads TGTGCCAGCAATACCCGAAGCGGGGTCGGTGAGCAGTTCTTC. Its translation is CASNTRSGVGEQFF.

This clonotype was counted many times. This chain links TRBV13 with TRBJ1-1, with TRBD1 identical over 8 bases. Trimming cost V 4 bases and J 4 bases; bases outside gene matches: 8. CDR3 length equals 15 residues. Looked up from germline, CDR1 is PRHDT and CDR2 is FYEKMQ (reference sequence). This CDR3 reads CASSSGDRGSTEAFF. The DNA for the CDR3 is TGTGCCAGCAGCTCAGGAGACAGGGGAAGCACTGAAGCTTTCTTT. Full variable domain (outside the CDR3, taken from reference TRBV13 and TRBJ1-1): AAGVIQSPRHLIKEKRETATLKCYPIPRHDTVYWYQQGPGQDPQFLISFYEKMQSDKGSIPDRFSAQQFSDYHSELNMSSLELGDSALYFCASSSGDRGSTEAFFGQGTRLTVV.

The rearrangement links TRBV7-9 to TRBJ1-4; 10 nucleotides agree with TRBD1. V lost 4 bases, J lost 6 bases, and 8 bases stayed unmatched. The CDR3 totals 16 residues. Per the germline V gene, CDR1 is SEHNR and CDR2 is FQNEAQ (reference sequence). In DNA, the CDR3 is TGTGCCAGCAGCTCACCGCCGGGACAGGGGTATGAAAAACTGTTTTTT. The encoded protein is CASSSPPGQGYEKLFF.

The chain couples TRBV12-3 or TRBV12-4 to TRBJ2-7; 13 bases agree with TRBD2. The trim removed 5 bases at V and 0 bases at J, leaving 4 bases unmatched. The CDR3 totals 16 residues. CDR3 sequence (DNA): TGTGCCAGCAGTCAGACTAGCGGGAGGATCTCCTACGAGCAGTACTTC. It specifies CASSQTSGRISYEQYF.

This clonotype occurred many times. In DNA, the CDR3 is TGTGCCAGCAGAGCAACAGTTAACACTGAAGCTTTCTTT. It is translated as CASRATVNTEAFF. The genes are TRBV12-3 or TRBV12-4 and TRBJ1-1; D not resolved. This CDR3 spans 13 amino acids. The V end lost 6 bases, the J end lost 2 bases, and 10 bases lay between the germline ends.

The chain is built from TRBV7-6 and TRBJ1-2, with D uncertain. The CDR3 is 14 residues long. Germline loops: CDR1 SGHVS, CDR2 FNYEAQ. V was pared by 1 base and J by 8 bases, with 14 bases between. CDR3 nucleotide sequence: TGTGCCAGCAGCTTAGAGGCAAACGGAAGGGGCTACACCTTC. Its protein is CASSLEANGRGYTF.

This clonotype was observed at least ten times. This chain links TRBV7-3 with TRBJ2-3; perhaps TRBD2 as D (6 bases). The germline V gene encodes CDR1 SGHTA and CDR2 FQGTGA. The CDR3 loop spans 15 amino acids. The V end lost 5 bases, the J end lost 2 bases, and 14 bases lay between the germline ends. The CDR3: CASSPGWEDTDTQYF. The CDR3 DNA sequence: TGTGCCAGCAGCCCCGGGTGGGAGGACACAGATACGCAGTATTTT.

The sample holds many counts of this clonotype. This chain uses TRBV11-2 with TRBJ2-1; D possibly corresponds to TRBD1 (6 bases). The V end was cut by 2 bases, the J end by 5 bases, with 13 bases between. Germline-derived CDR1 and CDR2 are SGHAT and FQNNGV. This CDR3 contains 15 residues. CDR3 DNA: TGTGCCAGCAGCTTATCCCAGGGGCTCAACAATGAGCAGTTCTTC. This sequence encodes CASSLSQGLNNEQFF.

In this sample, this clonotype turned up a few times. A read error is possible here, since a much larger clone lies one base away. The CDR3 loop reads CSATRLARAPDTQYF. In DNA form, the CDR3 reads TGCAGTGCTACCCGACTAGCGAGAGCCCCAGATACGCAGTATTTT. The V call is TRBV20-1, the J call TRBJ2-3; 8 bases are a match to TRBD2. Trimming at V came to 4 bases and at J to 4 bases, leaving 10 bases not matched to a gene. The germline V gene has CDR1 DFQATT and CDR2 SNEGSKA (reference sequence). The CDR3 loop spans 15 amino acids.

This clonotype appeared a single time. At one boundary the junction diverges from the germline segment, which might be a read error. J is TRBJ1-1 and V is TRBV6-2 or TRBV6-3; TRBD1 matches 8 bases. This CDR3 comprises 14 residues. CDR1 MNHEY and CDR2 SVGEGT come from the germline V gene. In DNA, the CDR3 is TGTGCCAGCAGTAGACAGGGGCCGAACAATGAAGCTTTCTTT. It yields the protein CASSRQGPNNEAFF.

V is TRBV18 and J is TRBJ1-2; D perhaps matches TRBD1 (6 bases). CDR3 size: 16 residues. Germline V lookup: CDR1 KGHSH, CDR2 LQKENI. Between the trimmed V and J ends, which lost 2 bases and 0 bases, there was a span of 13 bases. Here the CDR3 reads CASSPVTGTSNYGYTF. The DNA for the CDR3 is TGTGCCAGCTCACCAGTCACCGGGACATCTAACTATGGCTACACCTTC.

This clonotype was detected ten times or more. The rearrangement joins TRBV13 to TRBJ2-7; 8 bases agree with TRBD1. The CDR3 consists of 14 residues. Trimming cost V 3 bases and J 5 bases; bases outside gene matches: 6. CDR1 is PRHDT and CDR2 is FYEKMQ in the germline V gene (reference sequence). CDR3 region: CASSFGQGRDEQYF. DNA for the CDR3: TGTGCCAGCAGCTTTGGACAGGGCCGGGACGAGCAGTACTTC.

The genes are TRBV27 and TRBJ2-6; 10 bases match TRBD1. There are 15 residues in the CDR3. CDR1 and CDR2 (germline): MNHEY, SMNVEV (reference sequence). V lost 7 bases, J lost 4 bases, and 4 bases stayed unmatched. DNA of the CDR3: TGTGCCAGCACCCGACAGGGGGCCGGGGCCAACGTCCTGACTTTC. It codes for CASTRQGAGANVLTF. The variable domain in full, with the rest retrieved from reference TRBV27 and TRBJ2-6, is EAQVTQNPRYLITVTGKKLTVTCSQNMNHEYMSWYRQDPGLGLRQIYYSMNVEVTDKGDVPEGYKVSRKEKRNFPLILESPSPNQTSLYFCASTRQGAGANVLTFGAGSRLTVL.

At least ten counts were recorded for this clonotype. The chain has TRBV7-9 and TRBJ1-6; TRBD1 matches at 7 bases. The CDR3 covers 15 residues. Germline V CDR1 and CDR2: SEHNR, FQNEAQ (reference sequence). V lost 4 bases and J lost 6; bases outside the gene matches: 6. CDR3 in DNA: TGTGCCAGCAGCTCTCGGGACAGCCTTAATTCACCCCTCCACTTT. It codes for CASSSRDSLNSPLHF.

There are a few counts of this clonotype. V usage is TRBV19 and J usage is TRBJ2-7; D unresolved. The V gene's germline CDR1 is LNHDA and CDR2 SQIVND (reference sequence). CDR3 size: 13 residues. The germline V and J ends were trimmed by 10 bases and 0 bases, with 13 bases remaining between them. CDR3 sequence: CATKAGSSYEQYF. For the CDR3, the DNA is TGTGCCACCAAGGCAGGCTCCTCCTACGAGCAGTACTTC.

This clonotype was detected only a few times. V gene TRBV6-2 or TRBV6-3 combines with J gene TRBJ2-2; 10 bases agree with TRBD2. The germline CDR1 and CDR2 sequences are MNHEY and SVGEGT. V lost 5 bases to trimming and J lost 4 bases; unmatched junction nucleotides: 7. The CDR3 totals 16 residues. The CDR3 here is CASSPGAGGTTGELFF. The CDR3 nucleotides read TGTGCCAGCAGTCCGGGAGCGGGAGGGACCACCGGGGAGCTGTTTTTT.

This chain uses TRBV20-1 with TRBJ1-2; D unclear. V lost 2 bases and J 5 bases, leaving 9 bases between the germline ends. The CDR3 is 12 amino acids. Germline V CDR1 and CDR2: DFQATT, SNEGSKA (reference sequence). The CDR3 DNA sequence: TGCAGTGCTAGATGGGGAGAGTATGGCTACACCTTC. Protein product: CSARWGEYGYTF.

The table lists this clonotype with a few counts. The rearrangement joins TRBV7-9 to TRBJ2-1, with TRBD2 matching 8 bases. CDR1 is SEHNR, CDR2 FQNEAQ, per germline (reference sequence). The CDR3 runs 15 residues. V lost 4 bases and J lost 3; bases outside the gene matches: 5. The DNA of the CDR3 is TGTGCCAGCAGCTCCGGGACTAGAAACTACAATGAGCAGTTCTTC. This translates into CASSSGTRNYNEQFF.

Ten or more counts support this clonotype. The chain uses TRBV3-1 and TRBJ2-5, with D unclear. V lost 3 bases and J lost 4, with 3 bases in between. Germline assignment: CDR1 LGHDT and CDR2 YNNKEL (reference sequence). The CDR3 is 11 amino acids. The CDR3 loop is CASSQRETQYF. The DNA of the CDR3 is TGTGCCAGCAGCCAGCGAGAGACCCAGTACTTC.

This clonotype was counted between two and nine times. The CDR3 region has the DNA TGTGCCAGCAGCTCCCGGGACCCCTCCTACGAGCAGTACTTC. Protein product: CASSSRDPSYEQYF. The chain carries TRBV11-2 and TRBJ2-7; D may correspond to TRBD1 or TRBD2 (5 bases each). Trimming cost V 4 bases and J 0 bases, with 10 bases left between them. From germline, CDR1 is SGHAT and CDR2 FQNNGV. This CDR3 has 14 amino acids.

This chain uses TRBV20-1 with TRBJ2-3; maybe TRBD2 (5 bases). Germline CDR1 DFQATT, CDR2 SNEGSKA (reference sequence). The CDR3 has 19 residues. The V end was cut by 6 bases, the J end by 3 bases, with 31 bases between. CDR3 protein: CSAEIKYFFSGPETDTQYF. The CDR3 DNA is TGCAGTGCCGAAATAAAATACTTTTTCAGCGGACCTGAAACAGATACGCAGTATTTT.

This rearrangement joins TRBV5-1 to TRBJ1-1, with D tentatively TRBD1 (5 bases). With 3 bases removed from V and 10 bases from J, the gap between germline ends came to 13 bases. From germline, CDR1 is SGHRS and CDR2 YFSETQ. The CDR3 loop spans 12 amino acids. This CDR3 reads CASSSLGAGAFF. The CDR3 bases are TGCGCCAGCAGCTCGCTCGGGGCGGGAGCTTTCTTT.

This clonotype was detected many times. The chain uses TRBV18 and TRBJ2-3, with D unclear. This CDR3 is built from 13 residues. Trimming left V 2 bases short and J 4 bases short, with 7 bases between. Germline-derived CDR1 and CDR2 are KGHSH and LQKENI. CDR3 region: CASSPTGADTQYF. The DNA for the CDR3 is TGTGCCAGCTCACCAACTGGCGCAGATACGCAGTATTTT.

The sample holds many counts of this clonotype. This rearrangement joins TRBV18 to TRBJ1-1, with D unresolved. V was shortened by 2 bases and J by 4 bases, with 11 bases between the two germline ends. The length of the CDR3 is 14 residues. Germline V gives CDR1 KGHSH, CDR2 LQKENI. Written as DNA, the CDR3 is TGTGCCAGCTCACCAAATGGATGGGGCACTGAAGCTTTCTTT. Its translation: CASSPNGWGTEAFF.

V and J are TRBV28 and TRBJ2-7; D call uncertain. V lost 5 bases, J lost 0 bases, and 14 bases lay in between. Germline-derived CDR1 and CDR2 are MDHEN and SYDVKM. This CDR3 has 15 residues. This chain's CDR3 is CASSGIDPSSYEQYF. Written as DNA, the CDR3 is TGTGCCAGCAGTGGTATTGACCCCAGCTCCTACGAGCAGTACTTC.

The sample holds a few counts of this clonotype. V and J are TRBV7-9 and TRBJ2-7, with 11 bases matching TRBD1. V lost 5 bases to trimming and J lost 5 bases; unmatched junction nucleotides: 2. Germline CDR1 and CDR2: SEHNR and FQNEAQ (reference sequence). CDR3 length equals 13 residues. In DNA form, the CDR3 reads TGTGCCAGCAGCGGGGGACAGGGGGACGAGCAGTACTTC. Translating gives CASSGGQGDEQYF.